Listed below are T cell receptor beta chains from one sample, sequenced in a study of T-cell memory formation after mild COVID-19. TCRdb fed the 5' RACE reads into MiXCR, producing one record per CDR3 protein. The sample includes hundreds of thousands of distinct CDR3 sequences, approximately 21% seen only once; the top ten take under 8.5%. Sequencing was performed on PBMCs or a T cell subset sorted from them (not recorded which). The receptor set was obtained from an adult woman who had mild COVID-19 (a few samples of this study predate the infection). Cell type and time point are not known. The CDR3 runs from the conserved cysteine through the conserved F or W. A D gene is named only where the DNA matches it firmly. The size of a clone is reported for some rows only, either as once, few or many, or as a class for expanded clones.

-	-	TRBJ2-1	TRBV4-2	CASSQEVNNEQFF	TGTGCCAGCAGCCAAGAGGTTAACAATGAGCAGTTCTTC
-	few	TRBJ1-1	TRBV7-8	CASSLLGAPGTSSAGNTEAFF	TGTGCCAGCAGCTTATTGGGAGCGCCAGGGACCTCCTCAGCGGGCAACACTGAAGCTTTCTTT
-	-	TRBJ2-4	TRBV4-2	CASSQLGGENIQYF	TGTGCCAGCAGCCAGTTAGGAGGGGAAAACATTCAGTACTTC
-	-	TRBJ2-6	TRBV7-2	CASSSAVGGANVLTF	TGTGCCAGCAGCTCCGCAGTTGGGGGGGCCAACGTCCTGACTTTC
TRBD2	few	TRBJ2-1	TRBV20-1	CSARGAGDPNEQFF	TGCAGTGCTAGAGGAGCGGGGGACCCCAATGAGCAGTTCTTC
-	-	TRBJ1-3	TRBV15	CATSTDSGNTIYF	TGTGCCACCAGCACCGACTCTGGAAACACCATATATTTT
-	-	TRBJ2-6	TRBV10-1	CASSGGGLGPSGANVLTF	TGCGCCAGCAGTGGTGGAGGCCTAGGTCCCTCTGGGGCCAACGTCCTGACTTTC
-	-	TRBJ2-4	TRBV11-1	CASSPGHPGGNIQYF	TGTGCCAGCAGCCCGGGACACCCGGGAGGCAACATTCAGTACTTC
-	-	TRBJ2-6	TRBV24-1	CATSDGGAGANVLTF	TGTGCCACCAGTGACGGGGGAGCGGGGGCCAACGTCCTGACTTTC
-	-	TRBJ2-7	TRBV4-2	CASSQESEQYF	TGTGCCAGCAGCCAAGAGAGCGAGCAGTACTTC
TRBD1	-	TRBJ1-5	TRBV5-8	CASSPGTGLSGQPQHF	TGTGCCAGCAGCCCCGGGACAGGGCTAAGTGGACAGCCCCAGCATTTT
-	many	TRBJ1-1	TRBV20-1	CSARGKRALETEAFF	TGCAGTGCTAGAGGGAAGAGAGCCCTTGAGACTGAAGCTTTCTTT
-	-	TRBJ2-7	TRBV14	CASSLLPGHLYEQYF	TGTGCCAGCAGTCTGTTACCGGGACACCTCTACGAGCAGTACTTC
-	-	TRBJ2-1	TRBV5-5	CASTPGGLRQFF	TGTGCCAGCACCCCGGGCGGGCTGAGACAGTTCTTC
-	many	TRBJ1-5	TRBV7-2	CASSLSPEWQPQHF	TGTGCCAGCAGCCTCAGCCCGGAATGGCAGCCCCAGCATTTT
-	-	TRBJ1-2	TRBV4-1	CASSQVGAQGITYTF	TGCGCCAGCAGCCAAGTGGGGGCTCAGGGTATCACCTACACCTTC
TRBD2	few	TRBJ2-5	TRBV11-3	CASSLTLLAGVGETQYF	TGTGCCAGCAGCTTAACCCTACTAGCGGGAGTAGGAGAGACCCAGTACTTC
-	few	TRBJ2-7	TRBV4-2	CASSQEFGSRGEQYF	TGTGCCAGCAGCCAAGAGTTCGGGAGCCGCGGGGAGCAGTACTTC
-	-	TRBJ1-2	TRBV11-2	CASSLGRGSNYGYTF	TGTGCCAGCAGCTTAGGGAGGGGGTCCAACTATGGCTACACCTTC
TRBD1	few	TRBJ1-2	TRBV25-1	CASSELGGTGSLYYGYTF	TGTGCCAGCAGTGAATTGGGGGGGACAGGGTCCCTTTACTATGGCTACACCTTC
TRBD1	few	TRBJ1-3	TRBV7-9	CASSLSRQGGDTIYF	TGTGCCAGCAGCTTATCTCGACAGGGAGGGGACACCATATATTTT
TRBD1	-	TRBJ1-2	TRBV7-9	CASSLARGQGYTF	TGTGCCAGCAGCTTAGCCAGGGGGCAAGGCTACACCTTC
TRBD2	few	TRBJ2-7	TRBV20-1	CSARGVSGSALYEQYF	TGCAGTGCTAGGGGAGTGAGCGGGAGCGCCCTCTACGAGCAGTACTTC
TRBD1	-	TRBJ2-5	TRBV10-3	CATSGGGQETQYF	TGTGCCACCTCAGGGGGCGGCCAAGAGACCCAGTACTTC
-	-	TRBJ2-7	TRBV6-2/TRBV6-3	CASSYKIGEQYF	TGTGCCAGCAGTTACAAGATCGGGGAGCAGTACTTC
-	few	TRBJ1-1	TRBV6-5	CASSERPRGTEAFF	TGTGCCAGCAGTGAGAGACCTAGGGGCACTGAAGCTTTCTTT
TRBD1	few	TRBJ2-1	TRBV7-2	CASSPRTGSYNEQFF	TGTGCCAGCAGCCCTCGGACAGGTTCCTACAATGAGCAGTTCTTC
-	few	TRBJ2-5	TRBV7-8	CASSLRGGFSETQYF	TGTGCCAGCAGCTTAAGGGGGGGTTTTTCAGAGACCCAGTACTTC
-	few	TRBJ2-3	TRBV7-2	CASSLPTTYTDTQYF	TGTGCCAGCAGCTTACCGACTACCTACACAGATACGCAGTATTTT
-	few	TRBJ1-1	TRBV6-1	CASSEVRNSEAFF	TGTGCCAGCAGTGAAGTACGAAACTCTGAAGCTTTCTTT
-	-	TRBJ1-5	TRBV7-8	CASSSPGLGSNQPQHF	TGTGCCAGCAGCTCCCCGGGACTGGGATCCAATCAGCCCCAGCATTTT
TRBD1	-	TRBJ1-5	TRBV5-1	CASSLGERGRDRDQPQHF	TGCGCCAGCAGCTTGGGGGAGCGCGGACGGGACAGGGATCAGCCCCAGCATTTT
-	-	TRBJ2-4	TRBV11-2	CASSLASSLAKNIQYF	TGTGCCAGCAGCTTAGCTTCCTCCCTAGCCAAAAACATTCAGTACTTC
TRBD2	-	TRBJ2-7	TRBV20-1	CSARDPGTSDYEQYF	TGCAGTGCTAGGGACCCCGGGACTAGCGACTACGAGCAGTACTTC
-	few	TRBJ2-2	TRBV10-3	CAISEGGHHGELFF	TGTGCCATCAGTGAGGGAGGACACCACGGGGAGCTGTTTTTT
TRBD2	-	TRBJ2-3	TRBV20-1	CSARRTSGRSDTQYF	TGCAGTGCCCGGAGGACTAGCGGGAGGTCAGATACGCAGTATTTT
TRBD2	few	TRBJ2-3	TRBV24-1	CATSSSLGQPGLAGGTDTQYF	TGTGCCACCAGCTCTTCCCTAGGGCAACCGGGACTAGCGGGAGGGACAGATACGCAGTATTTT
-	few	TRBJ2-5	TRBV11-2	CASSSVRDPRTQYF	TGTGCCAGCAGCTCAGTCCGGGACCCTCGGACCCAGTACTTC
TRBD2	-	TRBJ2-3	TRBV27	CASSAGLAGKLTDTQYF	TGTGCCAGCAGTGCTGGACTAGCGGGGAAACTCACAGATACGCAGTATTTT
TRBD2	once	TRBJ2-3	TRBV24-1	CATSDPGRGTSTDTQYF	TGTGCCACCAGTGATCCGGGGCGGGGGACTAGCACAGATACGCAGTATTTT
-	-	TRBJ2-7	TRBV5-6	CASTPRLAYEQYF	TGTGCCAGCACTCCGAGACTCGCTTACGAGCAGTACTTC
-	-	TRBJ2-3	TRBV6-1	CASSESVWGGGEDTQYF	TGTGCCAGCAGTGAATCGGTCTGGGGAGGGGGCGAAGATACGCAGTATTTT
TRBD2	-	TRBJ2-7	TRBV15	CATSRDLAGLVEQYF	TGTGCCACCAGCAGAGATCTAGCGGGTCTGGTCGAGCAGTACTTC
-	few	TRBJ2-1	TRBV15	CATSRESSQPGNEQFF	TGTGCCACCAGCAGAGAGAGTAGCCAGCCGGGGAATGAGCAGTTCTTC
TRBD1	-	TRBJ1-2	TRBV4-1	CASSLIRSGTDYGYTF	TGCGCCAGCAGCCTTATCAGAAGCGGGACAGACTATGGCTACACCTTC
-	-	TRBJ1-1	TRBV5-1	CASSLVPGSNTEAFF	TGCGCCAGCAGCTTGGTTCCAGGGTCGAACACTGAAGCTTTCTTT
-	-	TRBJ1-5	TRBV19	CASEQGNSNQPQHF	TGTGCCAGTGAACAGGGCAATAGCAATCAGCCCCAGCATTTT